The clone carrying this T cell receptor (beta chain) has a single count. Germline CDR1 is SGHAT and CDR2 is FQNNGV. The CDR3 has 14 amino acids. V dropped 5 bases and J dropped 6; count of bases not matched to a gene: 5. TCR beta CDR3 region amplification was performed from RNA transcripts. HTBI primers were employed in a first-round RT-PCR of the TCR CDR3. TCRdb re-called the multiplex PCR reads with MiXCR, one entry per CDR3 protein. The profile shows 90,000 to 120,000 distinct CDR3 sequences, roughly 15% of them singletons. This sample was included in a study of T cells in Graves' hyperthyroidism and ophthalmopathy. When ophthalmopathy did not progress within 18 months, Graves' hyperthyroidism was considered stable. Among the patients, aged 18 to 65, hyperthyroidism was newly diagnosed and had lasted under 2 months.

The sequenced sample consisted of blood. The rearrangement uses TRBV11-2 and TRBJ1-4; 8 nucleotides match TRBD1. This clonotype was obtained from a woman aged 45-59 years with Graves' hyperthyroidism. This CDR3 reads CASSIGQGYEKLFF. In DNA, the CDR3 is TGTGCCAGCAGCATTGGACAGGGCTATGAAAAACTGTTTTTT.